The entry below gives a single T cell receptor (beta chain) sequence along with its context. Its specificity is not known. Germline CDR1 reads SGHTA; CDR2 reads FQGNSA. The V end was cut by 1 base, the J end by 3 bases, with 7 bases between. The CDR3 extends over 14 amino acids. The PCR used 60 Vbeta and 13 Jbeta primers. Clones were sequenced by immunoSEQ multiplex PCR, and TCRdb holds only the in-frame ones, with some missing. Of approximately 180,000 clones in the sample, roughly 86% were seen once. The sample originates from a study of cytomegalovirus exposure and HLA in healthy donors. Findings of the study overall: V- and J-gene trimming of TCR beta was linked (in a later analysis) to a missense DCLRE1C variant. Cytomegalovirus-associated TCR beta chains were listed, numbering over 150. In a later analysis, most CMV-associated TCR beta chains appeared HLA-restricted.

J is TRBJ2-1 and V is TRBV7-2, with D perhaps TRBD2 (5 bases). Source material: PBMCs. The sequence was collected from a woman aged 18-30 years in good health and CMV-seronegative. In DNA, the CDR3 is TGTGCCAGCAGCTTAGGGAGCGGCTACAATGAGCAGTTCTTC. Protein: CASSLGSGYNEQFF. Full variable domain (missing parts from reference TRBV7-2 and TRBJ2-1): GAGVSQSPSNKVTEKGKDVELRCDPISGHTALYWYRQSLGQGLEFLIYFQGNSAPDKSGLPSDRFSAERTGGSVSTLTIQRTQQEDSAVYLCASSLGSGYNEQFFGPGTRLTVL.